This TCR beta chain derives from a study of type 1 regulatory T cells. TCRdb called the reads again in MiXCR, with one record for every CDR3 protein. The table includes about 68,000 distinct CDR3 sequences, about three fifths detected once. Details on this clonotype: The antigen remains undetermined.

This TCR was recovered from a human donor in good health. The sample consisted of cultured T cells, either the whole culture or a sorted T cell fraction (not recorded which). Documented subset: Tr1-enriched cell product generated in vitro against host alloantigens.

In nucleotides, the CDR3 is TGTGCCAGTAGTCCCAGGAGGACCGGGGAGCTGTTTTTT. It encodes CASSPRRTGELFF. The V and J genes are TRBV19 and TRBJ2-2; tentative D call: TRBD2 (5 bases). CDR1 and CDR2 (germline): LNHDA, SQIVND (reference sequence). V lost 5 bases to trimming and J lost 5 bases, with 9 bases between them. The CDR3 is made up of 13 amino acids.